The 7 T cell receptor beta chains given below trace back to one sample, sequenced in a study of cytomegalovirus exposure and HLA in healthy donors. In the PCR, 60 Vbeta and 13 Jbeta primers were used. Profiled with immunoSEQ multiplex PCR; TCRdb holds only in-frame clones, not every one. The data hold about 140,000 clones, with about 85% observed a single time. Sequenced input: PBMCs. Receptors originate from a female donor in good health and CMV-seronegative.

The chain carries TRBV7-8 and TRBJ2-7; 7 positions match TRBD2. The CDR3 runs to 13 residues. Germline values: CDR1 SGHVS, CDR2 FQNEAQ. V dropped 4 bases and J dropped 4; count of bases not matched to a gene: 4. The CDR3 region is CASSWLAVYEQYF. CDR3 DNA sequence: TGTGCCAGCAGCTGGCTAGCGGTTTACGAGCAGTACTTC.

This clone was observed once. The V gene is TRBV28, the J gene TRBJ2-7, with D possibly matching TRBD2 (6 bases). The germline V gene has CDR1 MDHEN and CDR2 SYDVKM. Trimming took off 1 base at V and 0 bases at J, with 10 bases between the two ends. This CDR3 has 15 amino acids. Here the CDR3 reads CASSLLRGYSYEQYF. As DNA, the CDR3 is TGTGCCAGCAGTTTATTGCGGGGTTACTCCTACGAGCAGTACTTC.

J is TRBJ1-1 and V is TRBV4-3; D is unresolved. There are 15 residues in the CDR3. Germline loops: CDR1 LGHNA, CDR2 YSLEER. The V end was cut by 4 bases, the J end by 2 bases, with 14 bases between. The CDR3, as DNA: TGCGCCAGCAGCCCTCCGGTCTTAACCAACACTGAAGCTTTCTTT. Amino acid sequence: CASSPPVLTNTEAFF.

This rearrangement joins TRBV6-6 to TRBJ2-7, with 9 bases aligning to TRBD2. This CDR3 region has 14 residues. Looked up from germline, CDR1 is MNHNY and CDR2 is SVGAGI (reference sequence). The V segment lost 5 bases and the J segment 9 bases; nucleotides outside the gene matches: 11. The CDR3 DNA follows: TGTGCCAGCAGTGTAGCGGGGGCCTTAAATGGGCAGTACTTC. Translation: CASSVAGALNGQYF.

This clone is termed medium-sized (0.01 to 0.1%). This rearrangement joins TRBV28 to TRBJ2-7, with a tentative D call TRBD2 (7 bases). This CDR3 has 13 amino acids. Trimming left V 6 bases short and J 6 bases short, with 15 bases between. Germline CDR1 is MDHEN and CDR2 is SYDVKM. The CDR3 DNA reads TGTGCCAGCAGACAACCGGGGGGCGGCGAGCAGTACTTC. Translation: CASRQPGGGEQYF.

The gene calls are TRBV7-2 and TRBJ1-2; maybe TRBD1 (6 bases). Trimming removed 1 base from V and 0 bases from J, with 12 bases in between. Germline-derived CDR1 and CDR2 are SGHTA and FQGNSA. This CDR3 region has 16 residues. The CDR3 here is CASSLGRTVPNYGYTF. Here the CDR3 DNA reads TGTGCCAGCAGCTTAGGGAGGACAGTTCCTAACTATGGCTACACCTTC.

This chain connects TRBV14 to TRBJ2-1; the match to TRBD2 covers 9 bases. Germline-derived CDR1 and CDR2 are SGHDN and FVKESK. The CDR3 is 16 amino acids. V lost 4 bases, J lost 1 base, and 5 bases stayed unmatched. The CDR3: CASSPDSGRSYNEQFF. The CDR3 bases are TGTGCCAGCAGCCCGGACAGCGGGAGGTCCTACAATGAGCAGTTCTTC.